Below, 3 T cell receptor beta chains from the same sample are listed, as sequenced in a study of T cells in Graves' hyperthyroidism and ophthalmopathy. Amplified TCR beta CDR3 regions came from RNA transcripts. The HTBI primer set served for first-round RT-PCR of the TCR CDR3. Via MiXCR, TCRdb re-called the multiplex PCR reads, giving one row per CDR3 protein. The sample carries 480,000 or so distinct CDR3 sequences, approximately 15% recorded once. Specimen: blood. These receptor sequences come from a woman aged 18-35 years with Graves' hyperthyroidism.

This clonotype was found a few times. The chain uses TRBV6-2 or TRBV6-3 and TRBJ2-1, with unresolved D. The germline gives CDR1 MNHEY, CDR2 SVGEGT. V lost 7 bases to trimming and J lost 6 bases, with 7 bases between them. This CDR3 is 11 amino acids long. CDR3 loop: CASNTFNEQFF. The CDR3 DNA sequence: TGTGCCAGCAACACCTTCAATGAGCAGTTCTTC.

The sample holds many counts of this clonotype. The chain links TRBV2 to TRBJ2-7; possible D gene TRBD1, 6 bases. The CDR3 covers 14 residues. Trimming took 7 bases from V and 2 from J, leaving 15 bases between them. Germline V lookup: CDR1 SNHLY, CDR2 FYNNEI. CDR3 sequence reads: CASTVGTPPYEQYV. The CDR3 DNA follows: TGTGCCAGCACCGTCGGGACACCACCCTACGAGCAGTACGTC.

There are many counts of this clonotype. J is TRBJ2-2 and V is TRBV30, with 8 bases that match TRBD2. Trimming removed 0 bases from V and 4 bases from J; junction bases left unmatched: 16. CDR3 length equals 19 residues. Germline assignment: CDR1 GTSNPN and CDR2 SVGIG (reference sequence). The CDR3 region is CAWSVLRSRLAQATGELFF. CDR3 DNA: TGTGCCTGGAGTGTACTCCGATCTAGACTAGCGCAGGCCACCGGGGAGCTGTTTTTT.